These T cell receptor beta chains were read from a single sample in a study of T-cell reconstitution after alpha-beta-depleted transplantation in children. TCRdb re-analysed the PCR reads in MiXCR, keeping a single row per CDR3 protein. Here the sample spans roughly 70,000 distinct CDR3 sequences, over 4.5% being singletons. This material consisted of PBMCs, mostly from graft donor cells, taken 180 days after TCRalphabeta/CD19-depleted stem cell transplant. All receptors come from a boy under two years old who had a stem cell transplant for acute myeloid leukemia, so the T cells may come from the graft donor. The CDR3 runs from the conserved cysteine through the conserved F or W. The order of the fields is J gene, D gene, V gene, clone size, CDR3 DNA, CDR3 protein. The D gene is left open where the match is weak. Part of the rows lack a size; the others show once, few, many or a class for expanded clones.

>TRBJ2-2|NA|TRBV7-3|many
TGTGCCAGCAGCTTAAATCGGGGCAGGGTCACCGGGGAGCTGTTTTTT
CASSLNRGRVTGELFF
>TRBJ1-2|NA|TRBV5-1|many
TGCGCCAGCAGCTTGGATATCCAGGACTATGGCTACACCTTC
CASSLDIQDYGYTF
>TRBJ1-6|NA|TRBV11-3|many
TGTGCCAGCAGCTTAGGGAAATCACCCCTCCACTTT
CASSLGKSPLHF
>TRBJ2-1|TRBD2|TRBV4-1|few
TGCGCCAGCAGCCAAGAGGGATCGACACTAGCGGGGAAAAACTATGAGCAGTTCTTC
CASSQEGSTLAGKNYEQFF
>TRBJ1-6|NA|TRBV7-9|many
TGTGCCAGCAGCCCGCAACAGAGCTCCTATAATTCACCCCTCCACTTT
CASSPQQSSYNSPLHF
>TRBJ1-3|NA|TRBV12-3/TRBV12-4|many
TGTGCCAGCAGTTTAGGGTCAGGGGCTGGAAACACCATATATTTT
CASSLGSGAGNTIYF
>TRBJ1-5|NA|TRBV12-3/TRBV12-4|many
TGTGCCAGCAGTGATATATGGGGGAATGGCAATCAGCCCCAGCATTTT
CASSDIWGNGNQPQHF
>TRBJ1-5|NA|TRBV5-5|many
TGTGCCAGCAGCCGCAGGTGGGGCGCGAGCAATCAGCCCCAGCATTTT
CASSRRWGASNQPQHF
>TRBJ1-1|NA|TRBV20-1|NA
TGCAGTGCTAGAGTAGGCAGGGCGGACACTGAAGCTTTCTTT
CSARVGRADTEAFF
>TRBJ1-5|TRBD1|TRBV12-3/TRBV12-4|many
TGTGCCAGCAGTTTAGGACAGGGGCACAATCAGCCCCAGCATTTT
CASSLGQGHNQPQHF
>TRBJ1-6|NA|TRBV7-9|many
TGTGCCAGCAGCTTCGAGGGGGGGGCCACAGGGAACAATTCACCCCTCCACTTT
CASSFEGGATGNNSPLHF
>TRBJ1-5|NA|TRBV2|many
TGTGCCAGCAGTGACATGGCCAGCCCCAATCAGCCCCAGCATTTT
CASSDMASPNQPQHF
>TRBJ2-3|NA|TRBV12-3/TRBV12-4|many
TGTGCCAGCGACAGGTGGGGGGGGGGACCCACAGATACGCAGTATTTT
CASDRWGGGPTDTQYF
>TRBJ2-5|NA|TRBV12-3/TRBV12-4|many
TGTGCCAGCAGTGTACTCAGGAGGGGTAAAGAGACCCAGTACTTC
CASSVLRRGKETQYF
>TRBJ2-2|NA|TRBV12-3/TRBV12-4|many
TGTGCCAGCAGTTTAGAGTCGGGTGGAACCGGGGAGCTGTTTTTT
CASSLESGGTGELFF
>TRBJ2-2|NA|TRBV27|many
TGCGCCAGCAGTCGCGTCGGAGGGTGGGACGGGGAGCTGTTTTTT
CASSRVGGWDGELFF
>TRBJ2-1|NA|TRBV20-1|many
TGCAGTTTACCCCCCAGCTCCTACAATGAGCAGTTCTTC
CSLPPSSYNEQFF
>TRBJ1-5|TRBD1|TRBV20-1|many
TGCAGTGCCGGGACCGGGACAGGGGTTAATCAGCCCCAGCATTTT
CSAGTGTGVNQPQHF
>TRBJ2-1|TRBD2|TRBV28|many
TGTGCCAGCAGTTTACTCCCTAGCGGGGGGTACAATGAGCAGTTCTTC
CASSLLPSGGYNEQFF
>TRBJ2-3|NA|TRBV20-1|many
TGCAGTGCCGGGGTGACAGGGGAGGGAGGCACAGATACGCAGTATTTT
CSAGVTGEGGTDTQYF
>TRBJ2-2|NA|TRBV7-2|many
TGTGCCAGCAGCTTGTCCGGGACGGTCACCGGGGAGCTGTTTTTT
CASSLSGTVTGELFF
>TRBJ1-1|TRBD1|TRBV4-2|many
TGTGCCAGCAGCCGAACAACTGACAGGGCTCGGGACACTGAAGCTTTCTTT
CASSRTTDRARDTEAFF
>TRBJ2-7|NA|TRBV5-6|many
TGTGCCAGCAGCTTGGTCGCCAGGGCTTCCTACGAGCAGTACTTC
CASSLVARASYEQYF
>TRBJ2-2|NA|TRBV15|many
TGTGCCACCAGCAGAGACTCGGGGAACACCGGGGAGCTGTTTTTT
CATSRDSGNTGELFF
>TRBJ2-4|TRBD2|TRBV15|many
TGTGCCACCAGCAGAGATAGCGGGGCAGCCAAAAACATTCAGTACTTC
CATSRDSGAAKNIQYF
>TRBJ1-6|NA|TRBV19|many
TGTGCCAGTAGTCTCTTCGTCGTGAGGAGCTCCTATAATTCACCCCTCCACTTT
CASSLFVVRSSYNSPLHF
>TRBJ1-1|NA|TRBV20-1|many
TGCAGTGCTAGAGAGGACGGTGAAGCTTTCTTT
CSAREDGEAFF
>TRBJ1-4|NA|TRBV7-9|many
TGTGCCAGCAGCTTTCCCGGGACGATAAATGAAAAACTGTTTTTT
CASSFPGTINEKLFF
>TRBJ2-1|NA|TRBV4-3|many
TGCGCCAGCAGCCAGAGGGAGAGGCTAGCTTCCAATGAGCAGTTCTTC
CASSQRERLASNEQFF
>TRBJ2-2|NA|TRBV20-1|many
TGCAGTGCTAGTGTAAACAGGGACACCGGGGAGCTGTTTTTT
CSASVNRDTGELFF
>TRBJ1-5|NA|TRBV19|many
TGTGCCAGTAGTGGGAGAAGGACAAATCAGCCCCAGCATTTT
CASSGRRTNQPQHF
>TRBJ2-1|NA|TRBV4-2|many
TGTGCCAGCAGCCAAGGGACCGGCTACAATGAGCAGTTCTTC
CASSQGTGYNEQFF
>TRBJ1-1|NA|TRBV7-9|many
TGTGCCAGCAGCCCGTGGGGCAGGTTGAACACTGAAGCTTTCTTT
CASSPWGRLNTEAFF
>TRBJ2-3|TRBD1|TRBV7-9|NA
TGTGCCAGCAGCCGACTGACAGGGTGGAGGACAGATACGCAGTATTTT
CASSRLTGWRTDTQYF
>TRBJ2-7|NA|TRBV19|many
TGTGCCAGTACTAACAAGGACGGGTACGAGCAGTACTTC
CASTNKDGYEQYF
>TRBJ1-1|NA|TRBV9|many
TGTGCCAGCAGCGTAGTCTCTAACACTGAAGCTTTCTTT
CASSVVSNTEAFF
>TRBJ2-1|TRBD2|TRBV25-1|many
TGTGCCAGCAGTGAAGCGGGGGGCCTTAGCTCCTACAATGAGCAGTTCTTC
CASSEAGGLSSYNEQFF